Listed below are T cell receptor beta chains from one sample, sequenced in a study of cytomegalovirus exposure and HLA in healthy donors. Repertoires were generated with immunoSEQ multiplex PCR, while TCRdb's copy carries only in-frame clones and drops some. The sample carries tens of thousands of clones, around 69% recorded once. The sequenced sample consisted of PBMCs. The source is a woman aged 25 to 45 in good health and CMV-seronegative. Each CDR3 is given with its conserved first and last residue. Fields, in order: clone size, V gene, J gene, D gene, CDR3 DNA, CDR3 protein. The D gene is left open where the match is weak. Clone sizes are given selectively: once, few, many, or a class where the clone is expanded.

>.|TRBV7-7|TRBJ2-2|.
TGTGCCAGCAGTCGGGGGAACACCGGGGAGCTGTTTTTT
CASSRGNTGELFF
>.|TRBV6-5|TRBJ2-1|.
TGTGCCACCGAACGGGGAGACAATGAGCAGTTCTTC
CATERGDNEQFF
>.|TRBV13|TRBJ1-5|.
TGTGCCAGCAGCTTAGTAGGGGATCAGCCCCAGCATTTT
CASSLVGDQPQHF
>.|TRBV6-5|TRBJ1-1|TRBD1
TGTGCCAGCAGTCGGGACAGGGGGCCGTCTTTCTTT
CASSRDRGPSFF
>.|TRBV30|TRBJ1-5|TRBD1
TGTGCCTGGAGTCCGGGACAGGGAGGTCAGCCCCAGCATTTT
CAWSPGQGGQPQHF
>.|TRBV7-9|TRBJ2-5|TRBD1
TGTGCCAGCAGCTGGTGGACAGGCACACAAGAGACCCAGTACTTC
CASSWWTGTQETQYF
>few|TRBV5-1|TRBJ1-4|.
TGCGCCAGCAGCTTGGGCCGGAGGGATGCAAAACTGTTTTTT
CASSLGRRDAKLFF
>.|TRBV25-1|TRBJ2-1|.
TGTGCCAGCAGTGCAGGGTCCTACAATGAGCAGTTCTTC
CASSAGSYNEQFF
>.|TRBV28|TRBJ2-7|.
TGTGCCAGCCGATACTCAACCGGGCCCCGGGGTGGCGAGCAGTACTTC
CASRYSTGPRGGEQYF
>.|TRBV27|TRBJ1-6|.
TGTGCCAGCAGTTTCAGACAGGTTAATTCACCCCTCCACTTT
CASSFRQVNSPLHF
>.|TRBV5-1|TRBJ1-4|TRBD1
TGCGCCAGCAGCTCCCGGGACAGCTATGAAAAACTGTTTTTT
CASSSRDSYEKLFF
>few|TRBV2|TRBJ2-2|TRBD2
TGTGCCAGCTCGTTTCGTTTAGGCCTAGCGGGAGAAACCGGGGAGCTGTTTTTT
CASSFRLGLAGETGELFF
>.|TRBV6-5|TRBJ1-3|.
TGTGCCAGCAGTTACTACACTGGAAACACCATATATTTT
CASSYYTGNTIYF